The clone carrying this TCR beta chain was found many times. No antigen is known for it. This sample is drawn from a study of tumor-infiltrating lymphocytes in primary liver carcinoma. Study-wide background: Patients underwent resection of primary liver carcinoma. Tumor staging was T1-T3 N0M0; sizes spanned 4.2 to 10 cm across. Regardless of tissue type, samples showed similar yields of roughly 3.65 to 8 million productive TCRbeta reads.

Study-wide results and limits: Tumors had a top-250-clone fraction that was significantly higher than blood (p = 0.039).

Unsorted whole blood yielded blood RNA, and germline DNA was extracted as well. A constant-region primer served to make TCR beta cDNA from roughly 480 ng total RNA. Slightly modified ARM-PCR with three nested multiplex PCR rounds yielded TCR beta libraries. MiXCR, run by TCRdb on the multiplex PCR reads, gives a single entry per CDR3 protein. The sample lists about 330,000 distinct CDR3 sequences, roughly two thirds occurring once. Sequencing was carried out using peripheral blood. The TCR sequence derives from a middle-aged man with primary liver carcinoma and hepatitis B virus infection.

DNA of the CDR3: TGCAGCGTTGAACGGGGTATGAACACTGAAGCTTTCTTT. This translates into CSVERGMNTEAFF. The rearrangement joins TRBV29-1 to TRBJ1-1; D gene unclear. With 2 bases removed from V and 0 bases from J, the gap between germline ends came to 7 bases. This CDR3 region has 13 residues. Germline-derived CDR1 and CDR2 are SQVTM and ANQGSEA.